The present entry profiles one T cell receptor (beta chain) with its context. The sample originates from a study of CD8+ T cells in alopecia areata. Trimming left V 4 bases short and J 8 bases short, with 13 bases between. This CDR3 spans 12 amino acids. Germline loops: CDR1 SGHDT, CDR2 YYEEEE. Both CD4+ and CD8+ T cells were separated by sorting PBMCs. Investigators isolated RNA and reverse transcribed it into cDNA to act as the sequencing template. Sequencing used immunoSEQ multiplex PCR; TCRdb keeps in-frame clones, though not all of them. The table has over 85,000 clones, about 40% seen once. The chain uses TRBV5-6 and TRBJ2-7; weak D call: TRBD2 (6 bases). Material for sequencing was CD4+ T cells sorted from blood. The sequence derives from a human donor with alopecia areata. DNA for the CDR3: TGTGCCAGCAGCCTGGTCGGGGGACAGCAGTACTTC. This sequence encodes CASSLVGGQQYF.